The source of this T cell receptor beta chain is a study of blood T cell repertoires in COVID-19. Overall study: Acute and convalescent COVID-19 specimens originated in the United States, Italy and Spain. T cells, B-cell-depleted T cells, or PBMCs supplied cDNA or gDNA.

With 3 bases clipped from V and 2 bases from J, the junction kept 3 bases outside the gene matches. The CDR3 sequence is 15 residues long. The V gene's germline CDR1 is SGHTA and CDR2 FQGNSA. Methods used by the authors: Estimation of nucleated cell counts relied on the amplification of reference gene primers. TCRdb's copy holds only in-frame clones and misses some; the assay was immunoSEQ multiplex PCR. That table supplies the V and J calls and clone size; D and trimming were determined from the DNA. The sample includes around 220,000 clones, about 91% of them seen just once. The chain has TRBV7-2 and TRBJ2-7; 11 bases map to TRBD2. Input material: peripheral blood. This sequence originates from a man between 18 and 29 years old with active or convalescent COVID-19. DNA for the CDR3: TGTGCCAGCAGCTTGACTAGCGGGGAAACCTACGAGCAGTACTTC. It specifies CASSLTSGETYEQYF.